This TCR beta chain was sequenced in a study of OX40 agonist ivuxolimab in advanced cancers. Study-level information: Averaging roughly 60 years in age, with a range of about 23 to 79, the cohort was around 85% male.

V was cut by 2 bases and J by 3 bases, with 11 bases left in between. The CDR3 runs to 15 residues. CDR1 is SGHAT and CDR2 is FQNNGV in the germline V gene. TCRdb's copy holds only in-frame clones and misses some; the assay was immunoSEQ multiplex PCR. The table includes 90,000 to 120,000 clones, about 91% detected once. This clone was observed a few times. This chain joins TRBV11-2 and TRBJ1-3; D unclear. The sample in question was CD4+ or CD8+ T cells sorted from blood, obtained in a trial of the OX40 agonist ivuxolimab. The sequence was obtained from an adult with an advanced solid tumor such as melanoma, head and neck, liver or kidney cancer. The CDR3 DNA reads TGTGCCAGCAGCTTATCCCCCGGAGGTGGAAACACCATATATTTT. This encodes CASSLSPGGGNTIYF.